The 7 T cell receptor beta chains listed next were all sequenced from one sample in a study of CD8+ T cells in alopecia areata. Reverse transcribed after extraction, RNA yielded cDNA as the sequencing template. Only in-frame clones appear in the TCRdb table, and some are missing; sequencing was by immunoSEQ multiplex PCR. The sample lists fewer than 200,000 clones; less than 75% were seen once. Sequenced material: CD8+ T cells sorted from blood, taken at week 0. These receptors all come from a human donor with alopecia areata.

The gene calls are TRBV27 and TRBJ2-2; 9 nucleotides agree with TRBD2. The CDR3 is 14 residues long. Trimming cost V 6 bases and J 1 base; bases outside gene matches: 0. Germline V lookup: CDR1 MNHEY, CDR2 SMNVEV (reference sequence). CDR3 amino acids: CASRRGGNTGELFF. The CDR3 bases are TGTGCCAGCAGGCGGGGGGGGAACACCGGGGAGCTGTTTTTT.

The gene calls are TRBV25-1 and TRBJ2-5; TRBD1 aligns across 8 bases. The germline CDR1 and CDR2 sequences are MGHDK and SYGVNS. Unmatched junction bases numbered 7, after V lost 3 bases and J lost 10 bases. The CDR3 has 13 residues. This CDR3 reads CASSETGAAGQYF. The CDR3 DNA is TGTGCCAGCAGTGAGACAGGGGCCGCCGGCCAGTACTTC.

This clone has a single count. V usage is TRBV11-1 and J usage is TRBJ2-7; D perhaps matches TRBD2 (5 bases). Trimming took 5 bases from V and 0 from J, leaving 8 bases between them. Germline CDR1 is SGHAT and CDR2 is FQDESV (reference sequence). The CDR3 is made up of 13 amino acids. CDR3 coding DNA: TGTGCCAGCAGCCCGGACTCCTCCTACGAGCAGTACTTC. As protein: CASSPDSSYEQYF.

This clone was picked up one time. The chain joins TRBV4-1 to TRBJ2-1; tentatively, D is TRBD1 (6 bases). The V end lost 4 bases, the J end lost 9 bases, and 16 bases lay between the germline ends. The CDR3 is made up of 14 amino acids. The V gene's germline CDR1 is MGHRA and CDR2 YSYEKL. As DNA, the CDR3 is TGCGCCAGCAGCCCCCAAACAGGGCAGAGTGAGCAGTTCTTC. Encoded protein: CASSPQTGQSEQFF.

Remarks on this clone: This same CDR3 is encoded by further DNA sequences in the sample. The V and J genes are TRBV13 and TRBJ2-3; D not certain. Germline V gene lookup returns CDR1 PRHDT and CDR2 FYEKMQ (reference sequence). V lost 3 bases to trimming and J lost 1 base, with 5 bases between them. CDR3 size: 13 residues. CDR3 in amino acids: CASSLGRTDTQYF. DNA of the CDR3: TGTGCCAGCAGCTTGGGCCGCACAGATACGCAGTATTTT.

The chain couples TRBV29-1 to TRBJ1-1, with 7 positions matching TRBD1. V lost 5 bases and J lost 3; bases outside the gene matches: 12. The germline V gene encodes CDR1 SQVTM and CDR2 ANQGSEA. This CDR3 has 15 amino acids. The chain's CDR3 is CSVPPGGGRHTEAFF. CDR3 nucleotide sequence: TGCAGCGTTCCACCAGGGGGGGGGAGGCACACTGAAGCTTTCTTT.

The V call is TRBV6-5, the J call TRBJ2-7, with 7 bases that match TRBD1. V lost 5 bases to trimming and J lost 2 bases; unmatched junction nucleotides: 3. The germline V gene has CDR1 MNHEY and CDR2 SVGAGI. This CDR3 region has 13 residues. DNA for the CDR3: TGTGCCAGCAGTCCGGGACAGACCTACGAGCAGTACTTC. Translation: CASSPGQTYEQYF.